Listed below are T cell receptor beta chains from one sample, sequenced in a study of CD8 T cells in Susac syndrome. Via MiXCR, TCRdb re-called the immunoSEQ multiplex PCR reads, giving one row per CDR3 protein. The data show more than 100,000 distinct CDR3 sequences, with around 96% seen just once and around 0.12% held by the top ten. The sequenced sample was CD4+ T cells from PBMCs. The receptor set was obtained from a human donor in good health. Each CDR3 is given with its conserved first and last residue. Fields, in order: J gene, clone size, V gene, D gene, CDR3 protein, CDR3 DNA. The D gene is left open where the match is weak. Part of the rows lack a size; the others show once, few, many or a class for expanded clones.

>TRBJ2-5|-|TRBV5-1|-
CASSFSGDQETQYF
TGCGCCAGCAGCTTCTCGGGAGACCAAGAGACCCAGTACTTC
>TRBJ2-1|once|TRBV5-1|-
CASSPFRGGDVNEQFF
TGCGCCAGCAGCCCGTTCCGAGGGGGAGATGTTAATGAGCAGTTCTTC
>TRBJ1-1|-|TRBV6-1|-
CASSEVTPNGASFF
TGTGCCAGCAGTGAAGTCACTCCGAACGGGGCGTCTTTCTTT
>TRBJ2-1|-|TRBV5-1|TRBD2
CASSRSGSLYNEQFF
TGCGCCAGCAGCAGGAGCGGGAGTCTCTACAATGAGCAGTTCTTC
>TRBJ2-2|-|TRBV28|TRBD1
CASSDLRTGLTGELFF
TGTGCCAGCAGCGACCTAAGGACAGGGCTCACCGGGGAGCTGTTTTTT
>TRBJ1-5|-|TRBV14|-
CASSQDLDQPQHF
TGTGCCAGCAGCCAAGATCTCGATCAGCCCCAGCATTTT
>TRBJ2-4|-|TRBV2|TRBD2
CASSTQGLPKNIQYF
TGTGCCAGCAGTACCCAGGGACTACCGAAAAACATTCAGTACTTC
>TRBJ2-7|-|TRBV20-1|-
CSVAGSSYEQYF
TGCAGTGTCGCAGGCTCTTCCTACGAGCAGTACTTC
>TRBJ1-1|-|TRBV18|-
CASSPPTVTEAFF
TGTGCCAGCTCACCACCGACGGTCACTGAAGCTTTCTTT
>TRBJ2-5|-|TRBV7-2|-
CASSLRTRETQYF
TGTGCCAGCAGCTTAAGGACCCGAGAGACCCAGTACTTC
>TRBJ2-5|-|TRBV20-1|-
CSATRARETQYF
TGCAGTGCTACCAGGGCTAGAGAGACCCAGTACTTC
>TRBJ2-1|-|TRBV2|TRBD2
CASRPPWERESYEQFF
TGTGCCAGCAGGCCTCCCTGGGAGCGGGAGTCGTATGAGCAGTTCTTC
>TRBJ2-7|few|TRBV6-5|TRBD1
CASSYQGTGVYEQYF
TGTGCCAGCAGTTACCAGGGGACAGGGGTGTACGAGCAGTACTTC
>TRBJ2-1|-|TRBV4-1|TRBD2
CASSHLAGGREQFF
TGCGCCAGCAGCCACTTAGCGGGAGGGCGCGAGCAGTTCTTC
>TRBJ2-5|few|TRBV18|TRBD1
CASSPNTGGETQYF
TGTGCCAGCTCACCAAACACAGGGGGAGAGACCCAGTACTTC
>TRBJ2-5|-|TRBV24-1|-
CATSEPIAGQQETQYF
TGTGCCACCAGTGAACCCATAGCGGGACAGCAAGAGACCCAGTACTTC
>TRBJ2-1|-|TRBV29-1|-
CSVETRAIYEQFF
TGCAGCGTGGAGACTAGGGCGATCTATGAGCAGTTCTTC
>TRBJ2-2|once|TRBV18|TRBD1
CASTGQKNTGELFF
TGTGCCAGCACGGGACAGAAAAACACCGGGGAGCTGTTTTTT
>TRBJ2-5|-|TRBV19|-
CASSRDTSQETQYF
TGTGCCAGTAGTCGGGACACCAGCCAAGAGACCCAGTACTTC
>TRBJ2-7|-|TRBV3-1|-
CASSRSGEQYF
TGTGCCAGCAGCCGGTCGGGAGAGCAGTACTTC
>TRBJ2-5|-|TRBV6-5|TRBD1
CASRSQGAQETQYF
TGTGCCAGCAGGTCACAGGGGGCCCAAGAGACCCAGTACTTC
>TRBJ2-5|-|TRBV29-1|-
CSVLGITTGREETQYF
TGCAGCGTCCTAGGGATAACGACAGGACGGGAAGAGACCCAGTACTTC
>TRBJ1-1|-|TRBV27|TRBD1
CASSPWGRGGTEAFF
TGTGCCAGCAGTCCCTGGGGCAGGGGGGGGACTGAAGCTTTCTTT
>TRBJ2-2|-|TRBV2|-
CASSESSVTGELFF
TGTGCCAGCAGTGAATCAAGCGTTACCGGGGAGCTGTTTTTT
>TRBJ1-1|-|TRBV4-2|TRBD1
CASSQEHWSVQGQGGTEAFF
TGTGCCAGCAGCCAAGAACATTGGTCGGTTCAGGGTCAGGGGGGAACTGAAGCTTTCTTT
>TRBJ2-1|-|TRBV29-1|-
CSVDPLGNEQFF
TGCAGCGTTGACCCTTTGGGGAATGAGCAGTTCTTC
>TRBJ2-7|-|TRBV5-1|TRBD2
CASSLTTSASSYEQYF
TGCGCCAGCAGCTTGACCACTAGCGCGAGCTCCTACGAGCAGTACTTC
>TRBJ1-1|-|TRBV18|TRBD1
CASTGTANTEAFF
TGTGCCAGCACAGGGACAGCGAACACTGAAGCTTTCTTT
>TRBJ2-2|-|TRBV29-1|TRBD2
CSVGGSTAGELFF
TGCAGCGTTGGCGGGAGCACCGCCGGGGAGCTGTTTTTT
>TRBJ2-2|-|TRBV7-2|TRBD2
CASSSSGNTGELFF
TGTGCCAGCAGCTCTAGCGGGAACACCGGGGAGCTGTTTTTT
>TRBJ2-2|-|TRBV3-1|-
CASIRSLGAGTTGELFF
TGTGCCAGCATTCGATCCCTGGGGGCAGGGACCACCGGGGAGCTGTTTTTT
>TRBJ2-7|-|TRBV29-1|TRBD2
CSVLTSGRFEQYF
TGCAGCGTTTTGACTAGCGGGAGGTTCGAGCAGTACTTC
>TRBJ2-5|-|TRBV18|-
CASSPNGKGTQYF
TGTGCCAGCTCACCAAACGGGAAGGGGACCCAGTACTTC
>TRBJ2-7|-|TRBV7-2|TRBD2
CASSPTYGLAGDHEQYF
TGTGCCAGCAGCCCGACTTATGGCCTAGCGGGAGACCACGAGCAGTACTTC
>TRBJ1-2|-|TRBV7-9|TRBD1
CASSLGRQGAGYTF
TGTGCCAGCAGCTTAGGGCGACAGGGGGCTGGCTACACCTTC
>TRBJ2-6|-|TRBV5-4|-
CASRGGGSGANVLTF
TGTGCCAGCAGGGGGGGCGGCTCTGGGGCCAACGTCCTGACTTTC
>TRBJ1-1|-|TRBV3-1|-
CASSQGGFMNTEAFF
TGTGCCAGCTCCCAGGGAGGTTTCATGAACACTGAAGCTTTCTTT
>TRBJ2-5|-|TRBV18|TRBD2
CASTPGGRALRETQYF
TGTGCCAGCACTCCCGGCGGGAGGGCCTTAAGAGAGACCCAGTACTTC
>TRBJ2-1|once|TRBV29-1|-
CSGKGGLAAYNEQFF
TGCAGCGGGAAGGGGGGGCTAGCGGCCTACAATGAGCAGTTCTTC
>TRBJ2-1|-|TRBV7-9|TRBD2
CASSPLPGGPYNEQFF
TGTGCCAGCAGCCCGCTCCCGGGGGGGCCCTACAATGAGCAGTTCTTC
>TRBJ2-7|-|TRBV3-1|-
CASSQEWTSAYEQYF
TGTGCCAGCAGCCAAGAATGGACGTCCGCCTACGAGCAGTACTTC
>TRBJ2-1|-|TRBV3-1|TRBD2
CASTPTSAYNEQFF
TGTGCCAGTACCCCGACTAGCGCCTACAATGAGCAGTTCTTC
>TRBJ2-6|-|TRBV30|TRBD1
CAWSGDRVDSGANVLTF
TGTGCCTGGAGTGGGGACAGGGTCGACTCTGGGGCCAACGTCCTGACTTTC
>TRBJ1-1|-|TRBV29-1|-
CSATGHREAFF
TGCAGCGCCACGGGACATCGTGAAGCTTTCTTT
>TRBJ1-1|-|TRBV28|-
CASSLPNTEAFF
TGTGCCAGCAGTTTACCGAACACTGAAGCTTTCTTT
>TRBJ2-1|-|TRBV23-1|TRBD2
CASSQSGLAVYNEQFF
TGCGCCAGCAGTCAATCGGGGCTAGCGGTCTACAATGAGCAGTTCTTC
>TRBJ2-1|-|TRBV18|TRBD2
CASSPPSVGLAGVGEQFF
TGTGCCAGCTCACCACCCTCGGTTGGGCTAGCGGGAGTTGGTGAGCAGTTCTTC
>TRBJ2-5|-|TRBV28|TRBD2
CASRSAGGGQETQYF
TGTGCCAGCAGATCAGCGGGAGGTGGGCAAGAGACCCAGTACTTC
>TRBJ2-1|-|TRBV9|-
CASSTPGTSSYNEQFF
TGTGCCAGCAGCACCCCCGGGACGAGCTCCTACAATGAGCAGTTCTTC
>TRBJ2-1|once|TRBV30|-
CAWSEKRSSYNEQFF
TGTGCCTGGAGTGAAAAGCGGAGCTCCTACAATGAGCAGTTCTTC